This entry describes one TCR beta chain. This sample was taken from a study of OX40 agonist ivuxolimab in advanced cancers. V lost 6 bases and J lost 4, with 12 bases in between. Germline V gene lookup returns CDR1 MNHEY and CDR2 SVGAGI. The CDR3 runs to 13 residues. Sequencing used immunoSEQ multiplex PCR; TCRdb keeps in-frame clones, though not all of them. The sample contains tens of thousands of clones, approximately 94% of which appear only once. V and J are TRBV6-5 and TRBJ1-1; perhaps TRBD1 as D (6 bases). The sequence was collected from an adult with an advanced solid tumor such as melanoma, head and neck, liver or kidney cancer. Source: CD4+ or CD8+ T cells sorted from blood, taken in a trial of the OX40 agonist ivuxolimab. Written as DNA, the CDR3 is TGTGCCAGCAGGTACAGGGTGGCCACTGAAGCTTTCTTT. Translated: CASRYRVATEAFF.